The 16 T cell receptor beta chains presented below share a single source sample, sequenced in a study of blood T cell repertoires in COVID-19. Produced via immunoSEQ multiplex PCR; TCRdb's table is partial and in-frame only. In the table there are a few hundred thousand clones, around 83% of which are singletons. The sample consisted of PBMCs or T cells enriched from blood (not recorded which). All receptors derive from a woman between 50 and 59 years old who had recovered from COVID-19.

The rearrangement uses TRBV7-2 and TRBJ1-1; 8 bases line up with TRBD1. The germline V gene has CDR1 SGHTA and CDR2 FQGNSA. V dropped 0 bases and J dropped 4; count of bases not matched to a gene: 10. CDR3 length equals 17 residues. The CDR3 sequence: CASSLALRTGRITEAFF. As DNA, the CDR3 is TGTGCCAGCAGCTTAGCCCTTCGGACAGGGAGGATCACTGAAGCTTTCTTT.

This clone came up a few times. The chain uses TRBV19 and TRBJ2-1; 10 bases line up with TRBD1. After removal of 5 bases from V and 9 bases from J, the junction contained 10 bases not matched to a gene. Looked up from germline, CDR1 is LNHDA and CDR2 is SQIVND (reference sequence). CDR3 length: 15 residues. The chain's CDR3 is CASSSHRDRGGEQFF. In DNA form, the CDR3 reads TGTGCCAGTAGTTCACACCGGGACAGGGGAGGTGAGCAGTTCTTC.

In this sample, this clone turned up many times. CDR3 bases: TGTGCCAGCAGCTTTGACAGGGCCGAGCAGTACTTC. It specifies CASSFDRAEQYF. The gene calls are TRBV5-6 and TRBJ2-7; 7 nucleotides line up with TRBD1. The length of the CDR3 is 12 residues. CDR1 and CDR2 from the germline V gene are SGHDT and YYEEEE. The ends lost 2 bases at V and 6 bases at J; junction bases unmatched: 2.

V and J are TRBV7-2 and TRBJ2-3; 9 nucleotides agree with TRBD2. The CDR3 contains 15 residues. V dropped 5 bases and J dropped 1; count of bases not matched to a gene: 4. The germline CDR1 and CDR2 sequences are SGHTA and FQGNSA. In nucleotides, the CDR3 is TGTGCCAGCAGCCCCCTAGCGGGACGCACAGATACGCAGTATTTT. As protein: CASSPLAGRTDTQYF. The whole variable domain, remainder taken from reference TRBV7-2 and TRBJ2-3, is GAGVSQSPSNKVTEKGKDVELRCDPISGHTALYWYRQSLGQGLEFLIYFQGNSAPDKSGLPSDRFSAERTGGSVSTLTIQRTQQEDSAVYLCASSPLAGRTDTQYFGPGTRLTVL.

V usage is TRBV6-4 and J usage is TRBJ2-6, with a weak D call TRBD1 (5 bases). Germline V gene sequence: CDR1 MRHNA, CDR2 SNTAGT. V was clipped by 3 bases and J by 2 bases, with 5 bases between them. The CDR3 extends over 14 amino acids. This CDR3 is CASSETAGANVLTF. CDR3 sequence (DNA): TGTGCCAGCAGTGAGACAGCTGGGGCCAACGTCCTGACTTTC.

In its sample, this clone was seen once. The chain carries TRBV10-1 and TRBJ2-3; 8 bases match TRBD2. Germline V lookup: CDR1 WNHNN, CDR2 SYGVQD (reference sequence). The CDR3 spans 23 residues. The V and J ends lost 2 bases and 3 bases, in that order; junction bases with no gene match: 28. CDR3 protein: CASSEGRGHPGLDSRPKTDTQYF. The CDR3 DNA follows: TGCGCCAGCAGTGAGGGCAGGGGCCACCCGGGACTAGATTCACGTCCTAAAACAGATACGCAGTATTTT.

This chain connects TRBV12-1 to TRBJ2-7; no check of the table's D call, TRBD2, against the DNA was made. TRBV12-1 is annotated as a pseudogene. The CDR3 spans 12 residues. The CDR3 reads CARPGKGYEQYF. CDR3 DNA sequence: TGTGCCAGACCCGGGAAAGGGTACGAGCAGTACTTC.

The J gene is TRBJ2-2, the V gene TRBV7-2, with 8 bases that match TRBD1. This CDR3 region has 15 residues. Germline lookup yields CDR1 SGHTA and CDR2 FQGNSA. V was pared by 1 base and J by 5 bases, with 3 bases of the junction left unmatched. The CDR3 DNA follows: TGTGCCAGCAGCTTAGGCAGGGGGCTTACCGGGGAGCTGTTTTTT. This encodes CASSLGRGLTGELFF.

In the case of this clone: The same CDR3 can be traced to other DNA sequences in this sample. The genes are TRBV7-2 and TRBJ1-5, with 9 nucleotides matching TRBD1. The CDR3 totals 14 residues. V lost 4 bases, J lost 6 bases, and 4 bases stayed unmatched. Germline V lookup: CDR1 SGHTA, CDR2 FQGNSA. As DNA, the CDR3 is TGTGCCAGCAGCTCACAGGGGGCTGGTCAGCCCCAGCATTTT. Its translation is CASSSQGAGQPQHF.

The chain joins TRBV20-1 to TRBJ2-5, with a tentative D call TRBD1 (6 bases). This CDR3 is 12 amino acids long. The germline V gene has CDR1 DFQATT and CDR2 SNEGSKA (reference sequence). Between the trimmed V and J ends, which lost 3 bases and 3 bases, there was a span of 8 bases. The CDR3 DNA is TGCAGTGCTAGTTGGACAGAAGAGACCCAGTACTTC. Its protein product is CSASWTEETQYF.

This clone was detected only a few times. The CDR3 here is CASSPSRDSNQPQHF. As DNA, the CDR3 is TGTGCCAGCTCACCATCCCGGGATAGCAATCAGCCCCAGCATTTT. This chain joins TRBV18 and TRBJ1-5; D unclear. The ends were cut back, 2 bases at V and 0 bases at J, with 8 bases in the middle. CDR1 is KGHSH, CDR2 LQKENI, per germline. The CDR3 runs 15 residues.

The J gene is TRBJ2-7, the V gene TRBV7-9; 7 bases map to TRBD1. CDR3 length: 12 residues. V lost 7 bases to trimming and J lost 4 bases; unmatched junction nucleotides: 4. Germline V gives CDR1 SEHNR, CDR2 FQNEAQ (reference sequence). CDR3 amino acids: CASTTGEYEQYF. The CDR3 region has the DNA TGTGCCAGCACCACAGGGGAGTACGAGCAGTACTTC.

The rearrangement uses TRBV6-5 and TRBJ1-1; maybe TRBD1 (6 bases). Trimming removed 3 bases from V and 4 bases from J, with 12 bases in between. Per germline, CDR1 MNHEY and CDR2 SVGAGI. This CDR3 is 14 amino acids long. The CDR3 DNA reads as TGTGCCAGCAGTTATAGAGGGGGGGGCACTGAAGCTTTCTTT. Translating gives CASSYRGGGTEAFF.

This sequence joins TRBV27 and TRBJ1-1; tentative D call: TRBD1 (6 bases). The CDR3 has 12 amino acids. Looked up from germline, CDR1 is MNHEY and CDR2 is SMNVEV (reference sequence). V was shortened by 7 bases and J by 11 bases, with 17 bases between the two germline ends. This chain's CDR3 is CASNTGRGRAFF. DNA for the CDR3: TGTGCCAGCAATACAGGGAGGGGCCGTGCTTTCTTT.

The chain carries TRBV20-1 and TRBJ1-6; TRBD1 aligns across 7 bases. The germline V gene encodes CDR1 DFQATT and CDR2 SNEGSKA (reference sequence). The CDR3 consists of 13 residues. The trim removed 3 bases at V and 6 bases at J, leaving 2 bases unmatched. Here the CDR3 reads CSASGTVNSPLHF. The CDR3 DNA reads as TGCAGTGCTAGTGGGACAGTTAATTCACCCCTCCACTTT.

This chain links TRBV11-2 with TRBJ1-5; the match to TRBD1 covers 8 bases. Trimming cost V 5 bases and J 5 bases; bases outside gene matches: 11. This CDR3 is 16 amino acids long. CDR1 and CDR2 (germline): SGHAT, FQNNGV. This chain's CDR3 is CASSIYDRGRHQPQHF. In DNA, the CDR3 is TGTGCCAGCAGCATTTATGACAGGGGTAGGCATCAGCCCCAGCATTTT.